This T cell receptor beta chain was sequenced in a study of blood T cell repertoires in COVID-19. The ends lost 2 bases at V and 5 bases at J; junction bases unmatched: 4. Germline values: CDR1 SGDLS, CDR2 YYNGEE. The CDR3 is 14 residues long. The table lists this clone with a few counts. Repertoires were generated with immunoSEQ multiplex PCR, while TCRdb's copy carries only in-frame clones and drops some. Among roughly 66,000 clones, about 90% were seen once, and the ten largest hold 6% to 8%. Sequenced material: peripheral blood. This chain joins TRBV9 and TRBJ2-5; 9 nucleotides agree with TRBD1. This sequence originates from a human donor in a cohort sampled during active COVID-19. In DNA form, the CDR3 reads TGTGCCAGCAGCGTGGGGACAGGGTTGGAGACCCAGTACTTC. Its protein is CASSVGTGLETQYF. Full variable domain (remainder filled in from reference TRBV9 and TRBJ2-5): DSGVTQTPKHLITATGQRVTLRCSPRSGDLSVYWYQQSLDQGLQFLIQYYNGEERAKGNILERFSAQQFPDLHSELNLSSLELGDSALYFCASSVGTGLETQYFGPGTRLLVL.